This record covers a single T cell receptor beta chain. As yet, its antigen is unknown. In this CDR3 the conserved last residue, phenylalanine or tryptophan, is missing, so a read error is likely. People with hyperthyroidism were aged 18 to 65 and newly diagnosed, under 2 months' duration. Germline loops: CDR1 SGHTA, CDR2 FQGNSA. The CDR3 totals 14 residues. V was pared by 3 bases and J by 1 base, with 9 bases between. This sample was taken from a study of Graves' ophthalmopathy and Graves' hyperthyroidism. Overall study context: No ophthalmopathy within 18 months of follow-up signified stable hyperthyroidism.

Using RNA transcripts, the TCR beta CDR3 regions were amplified. The workflow started with a first-round RT-PCR run with HTBI primers and then moved on to a second-round multiplex PCR. TCRdb passed the multiplex PCR reads through MiXCR, listing each CDR3 protein once. Of a few hundred thousand distinct CDR3 sequences listed, 35% to 45% are singletons. Overall study results and limits: An approximately 82% specificity and 85% to 90% sensitivity were achieved by a 13-signature model that separated ophthalmopathy from stable hyperthyroidism.

Sequencing was done on a sample of peripheral blood or thyroid tissue (not recorded which). The gene calls are TRBV7-2 and TRBJ1-1; possible D gene TRBD1, 5 bases. The clonotype was recovered from an adult man with Graves' hyperthyroidism. Here the CDR3 DNA reads TGTGCCAGCAGCTTTGGGGGACCGAACACTGAAGCTTTCCTT. Protein: CASSFGGPNTEAFL.